This T cell receptor beta chain is from a study of cytomegalovirus exposure and HLA in healthy donors. Study conclusions and caveats: There was a cluster of highly shared sequence variants that was likely a sequencing artifact.

Both 60 Vbeta primers and 13 Jbeta primers went into the PCR. Sequencing used immunoSEQ multiplex PCR; TCRdb keeps in-frame clones, though not all of them. The sample lists 90,000 to 120,000 clones; over 60% were seen once. This clone was observed a handful of times. Its specificity is not known. The ends lost 4 bases at V and 6 bases at J; junction bases unmatched: 5. The CDR3 covers 15 residues. Germline values: CDR1 SGHRS, CDR2 YFSETQ. The sequence derives from a woman younger than 30 in good health and CMV-seropositive. V usage is TRBV5-1 and J usage is TRBJ1-6; 9 nucleotides agree with TRBD1. What was sequenced was PBMCs. This CDR3 reads CASSLRGQGNSPLHF. The CDR3 DNA reads as TGCGCCAGCAGCCTCCGGGGACAGGGTAATTCACCCCTCCACTTT.